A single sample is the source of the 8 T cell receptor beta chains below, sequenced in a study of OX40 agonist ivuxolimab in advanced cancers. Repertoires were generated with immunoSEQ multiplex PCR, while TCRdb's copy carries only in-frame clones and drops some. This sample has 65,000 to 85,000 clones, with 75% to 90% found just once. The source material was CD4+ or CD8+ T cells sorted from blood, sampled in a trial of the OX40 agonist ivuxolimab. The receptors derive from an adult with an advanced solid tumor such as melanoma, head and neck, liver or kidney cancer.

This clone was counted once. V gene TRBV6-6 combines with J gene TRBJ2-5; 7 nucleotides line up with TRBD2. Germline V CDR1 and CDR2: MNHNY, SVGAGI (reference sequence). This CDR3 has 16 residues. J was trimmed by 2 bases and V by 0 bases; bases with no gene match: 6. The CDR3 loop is CASSYSGGLSQETQYF. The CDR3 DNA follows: TGTGCCAGCAGTTACTCCGGGGGGTTATCGCAAGAGACCCAGTACTTC.

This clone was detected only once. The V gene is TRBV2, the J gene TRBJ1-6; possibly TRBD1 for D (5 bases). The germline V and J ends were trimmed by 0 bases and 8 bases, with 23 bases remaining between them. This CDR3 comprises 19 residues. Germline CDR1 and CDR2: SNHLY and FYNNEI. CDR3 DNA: TGTGCCAGCAGTGAAGCGATCCGAGGGGTGGGATATAGTGATTCACCCCTCCACTTT. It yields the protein CASSEAIRGVGYSDSPLHF.

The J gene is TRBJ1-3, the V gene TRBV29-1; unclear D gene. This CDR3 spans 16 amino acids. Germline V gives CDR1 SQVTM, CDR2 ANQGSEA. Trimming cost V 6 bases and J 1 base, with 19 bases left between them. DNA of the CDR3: TGCAGCGTCTCCTTACACGGATTCCGATCTGGAAACACCATATATTTT. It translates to CSVSLHGFRSGNTIYF.

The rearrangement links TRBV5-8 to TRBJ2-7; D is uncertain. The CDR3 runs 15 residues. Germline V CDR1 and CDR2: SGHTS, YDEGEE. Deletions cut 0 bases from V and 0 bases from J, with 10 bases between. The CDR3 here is CASSLAHFSSYEQYF. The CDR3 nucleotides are TGTGCCAGCAGCTTGGCACACTTCAGCTCCTACGAGCAGTACTTC.

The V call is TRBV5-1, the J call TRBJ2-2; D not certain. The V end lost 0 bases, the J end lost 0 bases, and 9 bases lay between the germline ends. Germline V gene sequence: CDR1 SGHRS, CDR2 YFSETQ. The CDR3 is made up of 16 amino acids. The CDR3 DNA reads TGCGCCAGCAGCTTGGCCGGACGCCCGAACACCGGGGAGCTGTTTTTT. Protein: CASSLAGRPNTGELFF.

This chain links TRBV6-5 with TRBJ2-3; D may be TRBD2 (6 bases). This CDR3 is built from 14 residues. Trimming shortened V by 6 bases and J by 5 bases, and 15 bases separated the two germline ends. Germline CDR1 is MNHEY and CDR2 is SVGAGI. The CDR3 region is CASSYGQGGDTQYF. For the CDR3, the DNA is TGTGCCAGCAGCTACGGGCAGGGAGGAGATACGCAGTATTTT.

The CDR3 protein is CASSLSGTATDTQYF. DNA of the CDR3: TGTGCCAGCAGCTTAAGCGGGACAGCCACAGATACGCAGTATTTT. The chain is built from TRBV7-2 and TRBJ2-3; D possibly uses TRBD1 or TRBD2 (7 bases each). CDR1 SGHTA and CDR2 FQGNSA come from the germline V gene. Between the trimmed V and J ends, which lost 2 bases and 2 bases, there was a span of 11 bases. The CDR3 sequence is 15 residues long.

The CDR3 DNA sequence: TGCAGTGCTGGAAGGACTAGTGAGCAGTACTTC. Encoded protein: CSAGRTSEQYF. This chain links TRBV20-1 with TRBJ2-7; 7 nucleotides align to TRBD2. From germline, CDR1 is DFQATT and CDR2 SNEGSKA (reference sequence). The CDR3 is 11 residues long. J lost 7 bases, V lost 5 bases, and 5 bases had no gene match.